This T cell receptor beta chain was sequenced during a study of post-analysis software for immune sequencing data. Findings and limits, study-wide: In patients, about five TRBV segments were more frequent than in controls, with TRBV5-6, TRBV5-1 and TRBV20-1 among them.

The TCR beta cDNA libraries contained unique molecular identifiers. Between about 0.85 and 11 million T cells gave rise to 500,000 to 650,000 cDNA molecules. TCRdb reprocessed the PCR reads via MiXCR and lists one record per CDR3 protein. In the table there are under 650,000 distinct CDR3 sequences, roughly 45% of which are singletons. CDR3 length: 13 residues. Germline lookup yields CDR1 DFQATT and CDR2 SNEGSKA (reference sequence). Trimming took 0 bases from V and 3 from J; bases not matched to a gene: 0. On this clonotype itself: The antigen remains unidentified.

The sequencing input was blood. The genes are TRBV20-1 and TRBJ1-1; TRBD1 matches at 8 bases. The sequence was obtained from a girl aged 10-17 years with multiple sclerosis. This CDR3 reads CSARETGDTEAFF. The CDR3 DNA is TGCAGTGCTAGAGAGACAGGGGACACTGAAGCTTTCTTT.